The following is a T cell receptor (beta chain) sequence with its context. The entry originates in a study of blood T cell repertoires in COVID-19. Background on the study: Both acute and convalescent COVID-19 samples were obtained from the United States, Italy and Spain. The cDNA or gDNA used as material had been derived from T cells, B-cell-depleted T cells, or PBMCs.

This CDR3 is built from 14 residues. V dropped 2 bases and J dropped 7 bases, with 14 bases sitting between them. CDR1 and CDR2 (germline): MNHEY, SMNVEV (reference sequence). How the authors handled the data: Estimates of nucleated cell counts were drawn from the amplification of reference gene primers. Only in-frame clones appear in the TCRdb table, and some are missing; sequencing was by immunoSEQ multiplex PCR. That table supplies the V and J calls and clone size; D and trimming were determined from the DNA. Of under 200,000 clones detected, about 89% appear once; the ten largest clones hold about 3.5%.

This receptor was taken from a man between 65 and 80 years old with acute or convalescent COVID-19. The J gene is TRBJ1-2, the V gene TRBV27; tentatively, D is TRBD1 (5 bases). Sequencing was done on a sample of peripheral blood. CDR3 in amino acids: CASSLGGETAGYTF. DNA of the CDR3: TGTGCCAGCAGTTTAGGGGGGGAAACTGCTGGCTACACCTTC.